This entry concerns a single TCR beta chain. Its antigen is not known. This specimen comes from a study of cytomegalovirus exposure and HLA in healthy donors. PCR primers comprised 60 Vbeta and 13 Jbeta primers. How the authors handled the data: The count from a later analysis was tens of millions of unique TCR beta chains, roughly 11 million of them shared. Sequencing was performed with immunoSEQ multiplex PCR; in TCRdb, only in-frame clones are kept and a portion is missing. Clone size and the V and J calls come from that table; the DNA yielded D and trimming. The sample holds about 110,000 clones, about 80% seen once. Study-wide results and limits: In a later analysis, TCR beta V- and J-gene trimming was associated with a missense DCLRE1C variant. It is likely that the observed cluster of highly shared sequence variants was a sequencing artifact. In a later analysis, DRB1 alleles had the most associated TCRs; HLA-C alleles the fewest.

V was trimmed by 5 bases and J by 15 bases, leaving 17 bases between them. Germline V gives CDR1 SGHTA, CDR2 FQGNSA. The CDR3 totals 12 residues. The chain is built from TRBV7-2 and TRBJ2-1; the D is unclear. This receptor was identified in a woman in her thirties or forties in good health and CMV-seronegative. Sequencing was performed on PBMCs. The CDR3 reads CASSQPPGPTFF. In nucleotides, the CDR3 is TGTGCCAGCAGCCAACCCCCCGGTCCAACGTTCTTC.